This TCR beta chain was sequenced in a study of OX40 agonist ivuxolimab in advanced cancers. Whole-study context: Those enrolled were approximately 87% male, with a mean age of around 55 years and ages from roughly 20 to 85. It was permissible to have had prior anti-PD-1, anti-PD-L1 or anti-CTLA-4 therapy, and about 40% had some.

V lost 2 bases to trimming and J lost 1 base, with 5 bases between them. The CDR3 has 13 amino acids. The germline gives CDR1 MNHEY, CDR2 SMNVEV (reference sequence). The method was immunoSEQ multiplex PCR; TCRdb's version includes in-frame clones alone and lacks a portion of them. In the table there are approximately 7,000 clones, 79% of which are singletons. The chain recombines TRBV27 with TRBJ1-1; D uncertain. Sequencing was performed on CD4+ or CD8+ T cells sorted from blood, taken in a trial of the OX40 agonist ivuxolimab. The sequence derives from an adult with an advanced solid tumor such as melanoma, head and neck, liver or kidney cancer. The CDR3 is CASSLLENTEAFF. The CDR3 DNA follows: TGTGCCAGCAGTTTACTTGAGAACACTGAAGCTTTCTTT.